A single T cell receptor beta chain is shown here with its context. The libraries were made with immunoSEQ v3. TCRdb keeps only in-frame clones here, not all; method: immunoSEQ multiplex PCR. The sample has tens of thousands of clones; 65% to 80% are singletons. The data originate from a study of TIL therapy for anti-PD-1-resistant metastatic lung cancer. Study details: Median tumor PD-L1 proportion score was roughly 5.5%.

J lost 5 bases, V lost 0 bases, and 7 bases had no gene match. Germline V gene sequence: CDR1 SGDLS, CDR2 YYNGEE. There are 16 residues in the CDR3. The time point here: pre-treatment sample, taken before nivolumab and TIL therapy. Pleural nodules or supraclavicular lymph nodes made up most of the excised metastases sampled. The chain recombines TRBV9 with TRBJ2-2, with 7 bases lining up with TRBD1. This sequence was found in a person between 25 and 80 years old with non-small cell lung cancer. The specimen comprised tumor tissue, sampled at baseline. This CDR3 is CASSVALTGWTGELFF. DNA for the CDR3: TGTGCCAGCAGCGTAGCTTTGACAGGGTGGACCGGGGAGCTGTTTTTT.